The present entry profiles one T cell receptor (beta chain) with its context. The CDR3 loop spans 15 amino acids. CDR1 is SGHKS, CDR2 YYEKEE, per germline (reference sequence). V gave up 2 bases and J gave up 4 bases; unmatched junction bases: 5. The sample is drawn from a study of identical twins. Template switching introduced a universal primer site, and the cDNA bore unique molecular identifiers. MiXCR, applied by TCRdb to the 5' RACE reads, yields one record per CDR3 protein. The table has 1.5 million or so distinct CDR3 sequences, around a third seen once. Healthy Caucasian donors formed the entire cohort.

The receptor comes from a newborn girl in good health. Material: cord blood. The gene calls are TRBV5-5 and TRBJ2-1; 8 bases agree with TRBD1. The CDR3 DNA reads TGTGCCAGCAGCTTCCCAGGGGACAGGTACAATGAGCAGTTCTTC. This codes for CASSFPGDRYNEQFF.